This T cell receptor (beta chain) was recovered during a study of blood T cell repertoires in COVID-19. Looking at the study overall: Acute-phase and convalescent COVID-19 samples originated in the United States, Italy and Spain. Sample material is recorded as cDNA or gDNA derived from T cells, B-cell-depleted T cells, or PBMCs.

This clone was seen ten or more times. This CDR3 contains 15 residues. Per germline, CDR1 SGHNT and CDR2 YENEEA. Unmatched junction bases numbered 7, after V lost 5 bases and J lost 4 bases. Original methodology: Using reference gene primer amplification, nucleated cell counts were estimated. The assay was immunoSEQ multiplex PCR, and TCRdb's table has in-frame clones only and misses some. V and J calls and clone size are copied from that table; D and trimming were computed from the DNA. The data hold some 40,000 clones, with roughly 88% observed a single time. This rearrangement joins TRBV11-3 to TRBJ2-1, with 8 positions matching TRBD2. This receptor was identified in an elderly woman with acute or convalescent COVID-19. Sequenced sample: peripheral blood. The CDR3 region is CASSPRTSNYNEQFF. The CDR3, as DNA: TGTGCCAGCAGCCCCCGGACTAGCAATTACAATGAGCAGTTCTTC.